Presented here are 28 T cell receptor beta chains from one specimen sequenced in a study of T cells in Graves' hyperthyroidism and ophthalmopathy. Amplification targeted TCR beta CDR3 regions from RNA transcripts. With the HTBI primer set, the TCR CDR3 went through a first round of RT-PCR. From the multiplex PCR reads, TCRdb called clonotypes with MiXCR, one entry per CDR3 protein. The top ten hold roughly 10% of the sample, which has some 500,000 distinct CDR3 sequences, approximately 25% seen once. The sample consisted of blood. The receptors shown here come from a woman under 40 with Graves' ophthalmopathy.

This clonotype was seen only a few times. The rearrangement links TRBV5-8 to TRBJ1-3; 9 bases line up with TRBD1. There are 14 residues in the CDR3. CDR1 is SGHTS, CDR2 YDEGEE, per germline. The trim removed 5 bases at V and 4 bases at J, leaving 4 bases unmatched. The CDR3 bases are TGTGCCAGCAGACGGACAGGGGTAGGAAACACCATATATTTT. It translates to CASRRTGVGNTIYF.

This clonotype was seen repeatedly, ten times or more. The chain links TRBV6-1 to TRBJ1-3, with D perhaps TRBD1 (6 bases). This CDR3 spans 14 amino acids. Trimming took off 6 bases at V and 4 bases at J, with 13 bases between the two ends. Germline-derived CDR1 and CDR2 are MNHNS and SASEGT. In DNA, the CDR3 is TGTGCCAGCAGCCGGGGGCCTGGGGGAAACACCATATATTTT. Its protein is CASSRGPGGNTIYF.

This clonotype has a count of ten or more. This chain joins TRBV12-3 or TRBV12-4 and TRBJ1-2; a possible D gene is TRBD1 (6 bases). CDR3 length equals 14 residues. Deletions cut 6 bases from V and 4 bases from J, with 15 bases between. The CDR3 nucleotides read TGTGCCAGCAGGCCGCAGGGGCATGGCTATGGCTACACCTTC. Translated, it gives CASRPQGHGYGYTF.

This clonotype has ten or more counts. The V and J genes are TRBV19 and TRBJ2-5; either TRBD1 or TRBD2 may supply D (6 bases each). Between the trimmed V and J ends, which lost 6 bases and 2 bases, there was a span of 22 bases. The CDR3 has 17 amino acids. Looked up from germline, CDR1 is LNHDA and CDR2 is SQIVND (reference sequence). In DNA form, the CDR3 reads TGTGCCAGTAGCACTACTTGGGGGGCGACCTCACAAGAGACCCAGTACTTC. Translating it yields CASSTTWGATSQETQYF. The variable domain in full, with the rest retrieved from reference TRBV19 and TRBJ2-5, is DGGITQSPKYLFRKEGQNVTLSCEQNLNHDAMYWYRQDPGQGLRLIYYSQIVNDFQKGDIAEGYSVSREKKESFPLTVTSAQKNPTAFYLCASSTTWGATSQETQYFGPGTRLLVL.

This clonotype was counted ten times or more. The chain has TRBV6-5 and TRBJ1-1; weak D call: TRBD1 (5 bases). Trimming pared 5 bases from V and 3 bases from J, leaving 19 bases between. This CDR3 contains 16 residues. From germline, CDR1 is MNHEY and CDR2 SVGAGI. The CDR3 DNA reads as TGTGCCAGCAGTACTCGGATAGGGGCTTGGGACACTGAAGCTTTCTTT. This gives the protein CASSTRIGAWDTEAFF.

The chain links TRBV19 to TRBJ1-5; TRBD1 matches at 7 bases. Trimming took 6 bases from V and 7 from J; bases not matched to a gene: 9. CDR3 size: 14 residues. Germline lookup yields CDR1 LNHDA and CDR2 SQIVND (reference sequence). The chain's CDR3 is CASSDRVVWQPQHF. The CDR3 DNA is TGTGCCAGTAGCGACAGGGTGGTATGGCAGCCCCAGCATTTT.

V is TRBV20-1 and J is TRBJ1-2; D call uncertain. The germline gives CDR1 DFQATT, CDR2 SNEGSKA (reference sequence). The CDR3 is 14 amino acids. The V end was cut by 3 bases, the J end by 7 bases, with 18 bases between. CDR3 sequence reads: CSASSYVLAGGYTF. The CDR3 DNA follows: TGCAGTGCTAGTTCGTATGTCCTTGCCGGTGGCTACACCTTC.

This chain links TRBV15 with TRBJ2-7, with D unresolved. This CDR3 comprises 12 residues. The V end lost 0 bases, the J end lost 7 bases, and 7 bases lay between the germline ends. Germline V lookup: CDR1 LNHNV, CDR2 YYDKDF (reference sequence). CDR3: CATSRDVREQYF. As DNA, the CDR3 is TGTGCCACCAGCAGAGATGTCCGGGAGCAGTACTTC.

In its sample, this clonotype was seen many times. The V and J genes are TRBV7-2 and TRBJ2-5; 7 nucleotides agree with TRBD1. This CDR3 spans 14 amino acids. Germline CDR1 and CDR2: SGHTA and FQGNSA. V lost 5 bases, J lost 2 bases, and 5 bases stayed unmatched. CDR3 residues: CASSLPQGQETQYF. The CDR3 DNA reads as TGTGCCAGCAGCCTCCCACAGGGGCAAGAGACCCAGTACTTC. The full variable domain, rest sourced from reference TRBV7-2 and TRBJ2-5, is GAGVSQSPSNKVTEKGKDVELRCDPISGHTALYWYRQSLGQGLEFLIYFQGNSAPDKSGLPSDRFSAERTGGSVSTLTIQRTQQEDSAVYLCASSLPQGQETQYFGPGTRLLVL.

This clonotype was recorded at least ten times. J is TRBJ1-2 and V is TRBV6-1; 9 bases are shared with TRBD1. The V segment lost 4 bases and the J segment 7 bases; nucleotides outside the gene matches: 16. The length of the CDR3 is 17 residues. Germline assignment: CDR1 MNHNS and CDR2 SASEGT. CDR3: CASSVGTGFRSPGGYTF. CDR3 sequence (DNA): TGTGCCAGCAGTGTTGGGACAGGGTTTCGCTCACCTGGTGGCTACACCTTC.

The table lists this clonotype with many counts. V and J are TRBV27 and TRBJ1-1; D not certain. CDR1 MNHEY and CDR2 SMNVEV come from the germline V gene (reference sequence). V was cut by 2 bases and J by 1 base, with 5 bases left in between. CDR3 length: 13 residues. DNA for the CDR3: TGTGCCAGCAGTTTAGTACGGAACACTGAAGCTTTCTTT. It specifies CASSLVRNTEAFF.

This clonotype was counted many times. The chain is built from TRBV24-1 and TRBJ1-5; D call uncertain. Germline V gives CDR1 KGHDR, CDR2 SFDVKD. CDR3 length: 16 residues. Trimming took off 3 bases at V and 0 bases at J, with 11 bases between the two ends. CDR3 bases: TGTGCCACCAGTGATAGGTCGGGCGATAGCAATCAGCCCCAGCATTTT. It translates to CATSDRSGDSNQPQHF.

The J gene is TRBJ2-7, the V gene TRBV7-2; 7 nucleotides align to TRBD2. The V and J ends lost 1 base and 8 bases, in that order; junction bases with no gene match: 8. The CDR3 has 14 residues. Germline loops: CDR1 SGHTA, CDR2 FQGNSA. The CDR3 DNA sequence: TGTGCCAGCAGCTTAGTGGGCGGGAGTGACAAGCAGTACTTC. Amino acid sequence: CASSLVGGSDKQYF.

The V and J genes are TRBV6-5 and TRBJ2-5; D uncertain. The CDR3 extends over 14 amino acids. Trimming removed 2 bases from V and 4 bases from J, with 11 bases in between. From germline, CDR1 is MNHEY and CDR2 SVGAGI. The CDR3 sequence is CASSYADPRETQYF. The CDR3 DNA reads TGTGCCAGCAGTTACGCCGACCCGCGAGAGACCCAGTACTTC.

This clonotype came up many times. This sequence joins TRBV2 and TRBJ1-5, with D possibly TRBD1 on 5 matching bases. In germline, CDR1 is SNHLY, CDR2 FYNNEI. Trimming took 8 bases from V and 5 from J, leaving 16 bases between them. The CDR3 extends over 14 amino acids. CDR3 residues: CASSDGGFDQPQHF. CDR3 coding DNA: TGTGCCAGCTCGGATGGGGGGTTCGATCAGCCCCAGCATTTT. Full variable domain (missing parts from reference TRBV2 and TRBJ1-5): EPEVTQTPSHQVTQMGQEVILRCVPISNHLYFYWYRQILGQKVEFLVSFYNNEISEKSEIFDDQFSVERPDGSNFTLKIRSTKLEDSAMYFCASSDGGFDQPQHFGDGTRLSIL.

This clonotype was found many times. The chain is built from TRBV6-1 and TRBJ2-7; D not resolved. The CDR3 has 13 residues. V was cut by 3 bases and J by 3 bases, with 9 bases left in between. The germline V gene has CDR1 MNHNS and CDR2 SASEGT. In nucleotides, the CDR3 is TGTGCCAGCAGTGAGCCAATCGGCTACGAGCAGTACTTC. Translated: CASSEPIGYEQYF.

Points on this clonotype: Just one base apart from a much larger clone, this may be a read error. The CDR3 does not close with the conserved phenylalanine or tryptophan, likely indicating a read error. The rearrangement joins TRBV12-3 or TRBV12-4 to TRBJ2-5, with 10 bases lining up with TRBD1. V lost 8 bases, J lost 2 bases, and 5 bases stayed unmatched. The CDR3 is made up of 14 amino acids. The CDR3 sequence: CASGTGVSQETQYL. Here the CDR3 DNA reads TGTGCCAGCGGGACAGGGGTCTCACAAGAGACCCAGTACCTC.

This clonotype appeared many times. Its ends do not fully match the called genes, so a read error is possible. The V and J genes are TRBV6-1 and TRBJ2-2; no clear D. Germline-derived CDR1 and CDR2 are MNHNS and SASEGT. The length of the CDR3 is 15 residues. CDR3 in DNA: TGTGCCTGCAGACCCGTTGACAAGAACACCGGGGAGCTGTTTTTT. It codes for CACRPVDKNTGELFF.

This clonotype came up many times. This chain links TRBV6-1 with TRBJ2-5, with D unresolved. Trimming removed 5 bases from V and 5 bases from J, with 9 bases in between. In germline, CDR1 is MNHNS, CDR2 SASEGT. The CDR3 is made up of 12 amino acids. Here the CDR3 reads CASSPIGETQYF. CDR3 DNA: TGTGCCAGCAGTCCCATCGGGGAGACCCAGTACTTC.

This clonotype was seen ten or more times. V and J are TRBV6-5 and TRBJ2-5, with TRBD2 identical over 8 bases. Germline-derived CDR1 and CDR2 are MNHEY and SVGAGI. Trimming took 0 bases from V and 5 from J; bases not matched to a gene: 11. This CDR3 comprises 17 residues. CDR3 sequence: CASSYSYQAGEKETQYF. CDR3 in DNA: TGTGCCAGCAGTTACTCCTATCAAGCGGGGGAAAAGGAGACCCAGTACTTC.

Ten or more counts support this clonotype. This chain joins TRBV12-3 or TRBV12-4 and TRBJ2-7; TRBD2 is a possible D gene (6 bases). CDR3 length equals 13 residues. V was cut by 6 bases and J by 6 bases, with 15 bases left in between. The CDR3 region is CASSPGLSSEQYF. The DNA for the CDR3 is TGTGCCAGCAGCCCGGGACTTTCTAGCGAGCAGTACTTC.

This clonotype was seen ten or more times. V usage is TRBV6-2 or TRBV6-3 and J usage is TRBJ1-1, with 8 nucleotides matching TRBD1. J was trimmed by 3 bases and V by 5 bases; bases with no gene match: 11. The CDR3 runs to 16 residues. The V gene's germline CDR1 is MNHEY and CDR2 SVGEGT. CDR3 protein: CASSNRGSTSYTEAFF. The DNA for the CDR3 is TGTGCCAGCAGTAACAGGGGGTCCACGTCCTACACTGAAGCTTTCTTT.

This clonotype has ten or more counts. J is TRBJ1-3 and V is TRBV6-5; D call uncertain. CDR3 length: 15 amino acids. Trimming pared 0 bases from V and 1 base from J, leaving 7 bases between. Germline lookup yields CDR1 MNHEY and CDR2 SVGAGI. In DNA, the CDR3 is TGTGCCAGCAGTTACTCGATGGTATCTGGAAACACCATATATTTT. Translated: CASSYSMVSGNTIYF.

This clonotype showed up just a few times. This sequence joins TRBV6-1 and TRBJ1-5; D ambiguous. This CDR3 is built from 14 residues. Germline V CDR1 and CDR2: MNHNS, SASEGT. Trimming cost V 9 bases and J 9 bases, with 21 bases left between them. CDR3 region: CASQAQSLSGPQHF. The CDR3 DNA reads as TGTGCCAGTCAGGCCCAGTCACTTAGTGGGCCCCAGCATTTT.

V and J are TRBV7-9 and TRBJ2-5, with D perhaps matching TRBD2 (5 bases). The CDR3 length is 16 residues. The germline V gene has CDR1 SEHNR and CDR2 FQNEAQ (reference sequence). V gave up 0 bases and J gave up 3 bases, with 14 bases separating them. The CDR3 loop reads CASSLAVSLSEETQYF. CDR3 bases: TGTGCCAGCAGCTTAGCTGTCAGCCTTAGCGAAGAGACCCAGTACTTC.

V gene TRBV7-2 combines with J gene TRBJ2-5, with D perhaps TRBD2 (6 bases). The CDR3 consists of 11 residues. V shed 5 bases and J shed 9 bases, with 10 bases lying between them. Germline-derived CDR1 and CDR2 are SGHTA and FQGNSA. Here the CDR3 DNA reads TGTGCCAGCAGCGTTGGAGGGTCCCAGTACTTC. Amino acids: CASSVGGSQYF.

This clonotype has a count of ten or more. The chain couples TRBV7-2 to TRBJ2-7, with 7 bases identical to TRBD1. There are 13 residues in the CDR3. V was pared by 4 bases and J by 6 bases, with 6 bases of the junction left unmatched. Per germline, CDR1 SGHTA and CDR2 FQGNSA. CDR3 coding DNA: TGTGCCAGCAGCTCACTCAGGGGGAGCGAGCAGTACTTC. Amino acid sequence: CASSSLRGSEQYF.

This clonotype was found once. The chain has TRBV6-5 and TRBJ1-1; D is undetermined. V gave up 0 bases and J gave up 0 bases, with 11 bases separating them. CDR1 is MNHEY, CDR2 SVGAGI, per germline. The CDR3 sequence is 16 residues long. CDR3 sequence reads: CASSYSVREMNTEAFF. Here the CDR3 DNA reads TGTGCCAGCAGTTACTCGGTAAGGGAAATGAACACTGAAGCTTTCTTT.